Listed below are T cell receptor beta chains from one sample, sequenced in a study of response to subunit inactivated influenza vaccine. In TCRdb, the RT-PCR reads were re-called with MiXCR into one record per CDR3 protein. The sample yields approximately 310,000 distinct CDR3 sequences, 20% to 25% seen once. Here the sequenced sample was PBMCs from blood, taken less than 22 months after vaccination. The receptors derive from a man between 50 and 75 years old who received an inactivated influenza vaccine. Both conserved end residues are part of each CDR3. Each record gives: J gene, D gene, clone size, V gene, CDR3 protein, CDR3 DNA. D genes are given only for firm matches. Size values are once, few and many counts, or a class for expanded clones, and some rows have none.

j_gene: TRBJ2-1
d_gene: -
abundance: few
v_gene: TRBV5-1
CDR3aa: CASGPDGSSYNEQFF
CDR3nt: TGCGCCAGCGGTCCGGACGGGAGCTCCTACAATGAGCAGTTCTTC

j_gene: TRBJ1-4
d_gene: -
abundance: few
v_gene: TRBV12-3/TRBV12-4
CDR3aa: CASSLGGNEKLFF
CDR3nt: TGTGCCAGCAGTTTGGGGGGGAATGAAAAACTGTTTTTT

j_gene: TRBJ2-3
d_gene: TRBD1
abundance: -
v_gene: TRBV5-1
CDR3aa: CASSPAGTGEDTQYF
CDR3nt: TGCGCCAGCAGCCCCGCCGGGACAGGTGAAGATACGCAGTATTTT

j_gene: TRBJ2-5
d_gene: -
abundance: -
v_gene: TRBV6-2/TRBV6-3
CDR3aa: CASSYVQGETQYF
CDR3nt: TGTGCCAGCAGTTACGTGCAGGGTGAGACCCAGTACTTC

j_gene: TRBJ1-2
d_gene: TRBD1
abundance: many
v_gene: TRBV5-1
CDR3aa: CASSLDRAGYTF
CDR3nt: TGCGCCAGCAGCCTGGACAGGGCTGGCTACACCTTC

j_gene: TRBJ1-6
d_gene: TRBD1
abundance: few
v_gene: TRBV29-1
CDR3aa: CSAKEDRGSPLHF
CDR3nt: TGCAGCGCCAAGGAGGACAGGGGGTCACCCCTCCACTTT

j_gene: TRBJ1-2
d_gene: TRBD1
abundance: few
v_gene: TRBV3-1
CDR3aa: CASSQPGTGGNYGYTF
CDR3nt: TGTGCCAGCAGCCAACCCGGGACAGGGGGGAACTATGGCTACACCTTC

j_gene: TRBJ1-5
d_gene: TRBD1
abundance: many
v_gene: TRBV28
CDR3aa: CASSKTGDQPQHF
CDR3nt: TGTGCCAGCAGTAAGACAGGGGACCAGCCCCAGCATTTT

j_gene: TRBJ2-1
d_gene: -
abundance: -
v_gene: TRBV19
CDR3aa: CASSSRTAYSYNEQFF
CDR3nt: TGTGCCAGTAGTAGTCGGACAGCCTACTCCTACAATGAGCAGTTCTTC

j_gene: TRBJ1-2
d_gene: TRBD1
abundance: few
v_gene: TRBV6-1
CDR3aa: CASRPTGTGYGYTF
CDR3nt: TGTGCCAGCAGGCCTACCGGGACAGGATATGGCTACACCTTC

j_gene: TRBJ2-6
d_gene: -
abundance: many
v_gene: TRBV11-1
CDR3aa: CASSLGRISFSGANVLTF
CDR3nt: TGTGCCAGCAGCTTAGGACGGATATCCTTCTCTGGGGCCAACGTCCTGACTTTC

j_gene: TRBJ1-1
d_gene: TRBD1
abundance: -
v_gene: TRBV10-2
CDR3aa: CASSDVDRGNTEAFF
CDR3nt: TGCGCCAGCAGTGACGTGGACAGGGGTAACACTGAAGCTTTCTTT

j_gene: TRBJ2-7
d_gene: TRBD2
abundance: few
v_gene: TRBV12-3/TRBV12-4
CDR3aa: CASSQTSLREQYF
CDR3nt: TGTGCCAGCAGCCAGACTAGCCTCCGCGAGCAGTACTTC

j_gene: TRBJ1-2
d_gene: TRBD1
abundance: few
v_gene: TRBV6-2/TRBV6-3
CDR3aa: CASSSSQGARYGYTF
CDR3nt: TGTGCCAGCAGTTCCTCCCAGGGGGCGAGATATGGCTACACCTTC

j_gene: TRBJ2-3
d_gene: -
abundance: -
v_gene: TRBV20-1
CDR3aa: CSDSPVSTDTQYF
CDR3nt: TGCAGTGACAGTCCCGTTAGCACAGATACGCAGTATTTT

j_gene: TRBJ2-5
d_gene: TRBD1
abundance: -
v_gene: TRBV20-1
CDR3aa: CSAITGQGRETQYF
CDR3nt: TGCAGTGCAATAACCGGACAGGGGCGAGAGACCCAGTACTTC

j_gene: TRBJ1-2
d_gene: -
abundance: few
v_gene: TRBV12-3/TRBV12-4
CDR3aa: CASKTGLGNYGYTF
CDR3nt: TGTGCCAGCAAAACAGGGTTAGGGAACTATGGCTACACCTTC

j_gene: TRBJ2-2
d_gene: -
abundance: few
v_gene: TRBV25-1
CDR3aa: CASSEGSGELFF
CDR3nt: TGTGCCAGCAGTGAGGGGTCCGGGGAGCTGTTTTTT

j_gene: TRBJ2-1
d_gene: -
abundance: few
v_gene: TRBV29-1
CDR3aa: CSVSRASSYNEQFF
CDR3nt: TGCAGCGTTAGCCGGGCGAGCTCCTACAATGAGCAGTTCTTC

j_gene: TRBJ2-5
d_gene: TRBD2
abundance: -
v_gene: TRBV7-9
CDR3aa: CASSPLTSGKQETQYF
CDR3nt: TGTGCCAGCAGCCCCCTGACTAGCGGGAAACAAGAGACCCAGTACTTC

j_gene: TRBJ1-5
d_gene: TRBD1
abundance: -
v_gene: TRBV20-1
CDR3aa: CSAGTGNSNQPQHF
CDR3nt: TGCAGTGCTGGGACAGGGAATAGCAATCAGCCCCAGCATTTT

j_gene: TRBJ2-5
d_gene: -
abundance: many
v_gene: TRBV3-1
CDR3aa: CASRERARQETQYF
CDR3nt: TGTGCCAGCCGAGAGCGGGCCCGACAAGAGACCCAGTACTTC

j_gene: TRBJ1-3
d_gene: -
abundance: many
v_gene: TRBV12-3/TRBV12-4
CDR3aa: CASSSYDTIYF
CDR3nt: TGTGCCAGCAGTTCTTACGACACCATATATTTT

j_gene: TRBJ1-5
d_gene: -
abundance: -
v_gene: TRBV4-2
CDR3aa: CASSQVQSNQPQHF
CDR3nt: TGTGCCAGCAGCCAAGTACAGTCCAATCAGCCCCAGCATTTT

j_gene: TRBJ1-5
d_gene: -
abundance: -
v_gene: TRBV20-1
CDR3aa: CSAGILTLLNQPQHF
CDR3nt: TGCAGTGCTGGAATACTGACATTACTCAATCAGCCCCAGCATTTT

j_gene: TRBJ2-7
d_gene: -
abundance: few
v_gene: TRBV20-1
CDR3aa: CSARVGGPVSEQYF
CDR3nt: TGCAGTGCTAGAGTCGGGGGGCCCGTAAGTGAGCAGTACTTC

j_gene: TRBJ2-6
d_gene: -
abundance: few
v_gene: TRBV6-1
CDR3aa: CASRMGGVAGANVLTF
CDR3nt: TGTGCCAGCAGAATGGGGGGCGTAGCTGGGGCCAACGTCCTGACTTTC

j_gene: TRBJ1-1
d_gene: -
abundance: -
v_gene: TRBV3-1
CDR3aa: CASSPGQTGAEAFF
CDR3nt: TGTGCCAGCAGCCCCGGACAGACTGGCGCTGAAGCTTTCTTT

j_gene: TRBJ1-5
d_gene: -
abundance: -
v_gene: TRBV29-1
CDR3aa: CSVVSGDQPQHF
CDR3nt: TGCAGCGTTGTTTCAGGGGATCAGCCCCAGCATTTT

j_gene: TRBJ1-2
d_gene: -
abundance: -
v_gene: TRBV6-2/TRBV6-3
CDR3aa: CASSSSNTFNGYTF
CDR3nt: TGTGCCAGCAGTTCCTCAAACACCTTTAATGGCTACACCTTC

j_gene: TRBJ1-4
d_gene: TRBD1
abundance: many
v_gene: TRBV30
CDR3aa: CAWRPGTGSEKLFF
CDR3nt: TGTGCCTGGAGGCCGGGGACAGGGAGCGAAAAACTGTTTTTT

j_gene: TRBJ1-3
d_gene: -
abundance: few
v_gene: TRBV29-1
CDR3aa: CSVGRTGGSGNTIYF
CDR3nt: TGCAGCGTTGGACGGACGGGAGGCTCTGGAAACACCATATATTTT

j_gene: TRBJ2-7
d_gene: -
abundance: once
v_gene: TRBV24-1
CDR3aa: CATIRLGHDNLNPSYEQYF
CDR3nt: TGTGCCACCATACGACTGGGACACGACAATCTAAACCCTTCCTACGAGCAGTACTTC

j_gene: TRBJ1-3
d_gene: -
abundance: many
v_gene: TRBV7-2
CDR3aa: CASSPQESLSGNTIYF
CDR3nt: TGTGCCAGCAGCCCACAGGAATCCCTCTCTGGAAACACCATATATTTT

j_gene: TRBJ2-7
d_gene: -
abundance: many
v_gene: TRBV6-2/TRBV6-3
CDR3aa: CASSLRELSYEQYF
CDR3nt: TGTGCCAGCAGCCTACGGGAGCTTTCCTACGAGCAGTACTTC

j_gene: TRBJ2-1
d_gene: -
abundance: -
v_gene: TRBV11-1
CDR3aa: CASSLAPRYGNEQFF
CDR3nt: TGTGCCAGCAGCTTAGCCCCACGGTACGGGAATGAGCAGTTCTTC

j_gene: TRBJ1-2
d_gene: -
abundance: -
v_gene: TRBV6-5
CDR3aa: CASSYRRMIREMGGYTF
CDR3nt: TGTGCCAGCAGTTACCGACGCATGATTCGGGAAATGGGCGGCTACACCTTC

j_gene: TRBJ1-2
d_gene: -
abundance: -
v_gene: TRBV2
CDR3aa: CASSERGGGHGYTF
CDR3nt: TGTGCCAGCAGTGAAAGAGGCGGGGGGCATGGCTACACCTTC

j_gene: TRBJ2-7
d_gene: TRBD1
abundance: few
v_gene: TRBV9
CDR3aa: CASSAGGTGAIYEQYF
CDR3nt: TGTGCCAGCAGCGCCGGGGGGACAGGGGCAATATACGAGCAGTACTTC

j_gene: TRBJ2-1
d_gene: TRBD1
abundance: many
v_gene: TRBV12-3/TRBV12-4
CDR3aa: CASTPGTEKQFF
CDR3nt: TGTGCCAGCACCCCCGGGACAGAGAAGCAGTTCTTC

j_gene: TRBJ2-1
d_gene: TRBD2
abundance: many
v_gene: TRBV20-1
CDR3aa: CSAKGLESYNEQFF
CDR3nt: TGCAGTGCTAAGGGACTAGAATCCTACAATGAGCAGTTCTTC

j_gene: TRBJ2-7
d_gene: -
abundance: -
v_gene: TRBV12-3/TRBV12-4
CDR3aa: CASSRDARTGEQYF
CDR3nt: TGTGCCAGCAGTCGGGACGCCCGGACGGGTGAGCAGTACTTC

j_gene: TRBJ2-1
d_gene: TRBD1
abundance: -
v_gene: TRBV12-5
CDR3aa: CASGLTGNEQFF
CDR3nt: TGTGCTAGTGGACTGACAGGGAATGAGCAGTTCTTC

j_gene: TRBJ2-3
d_gene: TRBD2
abundance: -
v_gene: TRBV6-1
CDR3aa: CASRLTSGGATDTQYF
CDR3nt: TGTGCCAGCAGGCTGACTAGCGGGGGGGCCACAGATACGCAGTATTTT

j_gene: TRBJ2-4
d_gene: -
abundance: -
v_gene: TRBV11-3
CDR3aa: CASSLGQENIQYF
CDR3nt: TGTGCCAGCAGCTTAGGACAGGAAAACATTCAGTACTTC